This is a list of T cell receptor beta chains from one sample in a study of naive and memory T cell subsets. MiXCR was run by TCRdb on the UMI-ligation and nested PCR reads, yielding one entry per CDR3 protein. The sample contains about 85,000 distinct CDR3 sequences, over 10% of which appear only once. Sequenced sample: central memory CD4+ T cells from blood. All receptors come from a human donor in good health. CDR3s include the opening cysteine and the closing phenylalanine or tryptophan. Fields, in order: J gene, D gene, clone size, CDR3 length, V gene, CDR3 DNA, CDR3 protein. The D gene is left open where the match is weak. Clone size appears in some rows only: once, few, many, or a class for an expanded clone.

TRBJ2-3 - - 17 TRBV30 TGTGCCTGGAAAAATAAGAAAGACAGCCATCTCACAGATACGCAGTATTTT CAWKNKKDSHLTDTQYF
TRBJ1-2 TRBD1 many 12 TRBV19 TGTGCCAGTAGGGGGACAGGCTATGGCTACACCTTC CASRGTGYGYTF
TRBJ2-2 TRBD2 - 15 TRBV3-1 TGTGCCAGCAGCCTCCGCGGGAGTATTGCCGGGGAGCTGTTTTTT CASSLRGSIAGELFF
TRBJ1-2 - many 13 TRBV5-5 TGTGCCAGCAGCCTTGGACGGGACTATGGCTACACCTTC CASSLGRDYGYTF
TRBJ1-2 - few 12 TRBV20-1 TGCAGTGCCACCTGGGACGGTTATGGCTACACCTTC CSATWDGYGYTF
TRBJ2-3 TRBD2 few 15 TRBV20-1 TGCAGTGCCTACTCGACTAGCGGAAGCACAGATACGCAGTATTTT CSAYSTSGSTDTQYF
TRBJ2-3 - - 17 TRBV7-9 TGTGCCAGCAGCTTTGATTCCACGGGCAGGGCAACAGATACGCAGTATTTT CASSFDSTGRATDTQYF
TRBJ2-7 - - 16 TRBV5-4 TGTGCCAGCAGCTTGGTGGCGGGTCTAAATCCCTACGAGCAGTACTTC CASSLVAGLNPYEQYF
TRBJ2-5 TRBD2 - 15 TRBV4-1 TGCGCCAGCCGGCCTGGGGGAGGGCGGGGAGAGACCCAGTACTTC CASRPGGGRGETQYF
TRBJ2-7 - many 16 TRBV2 TGTGCCAGCAGCTATCCCGTGTCGGCAGCCTCCTACGAGCAGTACTTC CASSYPVSAASYEQYF
TRBJ2-1 - - 15 TRBV19 TGTGCCAGTAGCCATCCCAAATCGACCGATGCAGGGCAGTTCTTC CASSHPKSTDAGQFF
TRBJ1-5 - few 16 TRBV5-6 TGTGCCAGCAGCAGCTCCGGGCCCTATAGCAATCAGCCCCAGCATTTT CASSSSGPYSNQPQHF
TRBJ2-3 TRBD2 few 18 TRBV5-1 TGCGCCAGCAGCTTGGCCCCCCTAGCGGGAGCCCCCACAGATACGCAGTATTTT CASSLAPLAGAPTDTQYF
TRBJ2-4 TRBD1 few 17 TRBV27 TGTGCCAGCAGTCCCGGACAGGGCCAAGCCTCCAAAAACATTCAGTACTTC CASSPGQGQASKNIQYF
TRBJ2-1 TRBD2 - 17 TRBV3-1 TGTGCCAGCAGCCAAGGGAGACTAGCGAGGTCCTACAATGAGCAGTTCTTC CASSQGRLARSYNEQFF
TRBJ2-5 - few 11 TRBV29-1 TGCAGCGGAAGGTCGGGAGAGACCCAGTACTTC CSGRSGETQYF
TRBJ2-1 - few 14 TRBV6-5 TGTGCCAGCAGGCCCGACTACTCCTACAATGAGCAGTTCTTC CASRPDYSYNEQFF
TRBJ1-5 - - 13 TRBV7-2 TGTGCCAGCAGCGACCGGACGGGTCAGCCCCAGCATTTT CASSDRTGQPQHF
TRBJ1-4 TRBD1 - 15 TRBV28 TGTGCCAGCAGTTCCGGACAGGGGGCGGGTGAAAAACTGTTTTTT CASSSGQGAGEKLFF
TRBJ2-3 - many 14 TRBV9 TGTGCCAGCAGCTCCTCTTTTAGCACAGATACGCAGTATTTT CASSSSFSTDTQYF
TRBJ2-3 - many 12 TRBV6-5 TGTGCCAGCAGGCGCGGCACAGATACGCAGTATTTT CASRRGTDTQYF
TRBJ1-4 TRBD1 - 16 TRBV5-6 TGTGCCAGCAACGGGAAAGGACAGGGCCATAATGAAAAACTGTTTTTT CASNGKGQGHNEKLFF
TRBJ2-6 - few 13 TRBV12-3/TRBV12-4 TGTGCCAGCAGCCCTACTGGGGCCAACGTCCTGACTTTC CASSPTGANVLTF
TRBJ1-2 - - 13 TRBV3-1 TGTGCCAGCAGCCAAGAAGACTGGGCCGGCTACACCTTC CASSQEDWAGYTF
TRBJ2-1 - many 13 TRBV12-3/TRBV12-4 TGTGCCAGCAGTCGGCCGGGTCGCGATGAGCAGTTCTTC CASSRPGRDEQFF
TRBJ2-1 - - 13 TRBV12-3/TRBV12-4 TGTGCCAGCAGTTTAGCGCTGGGTGATGAGCAGTTCTTC CASSLALGDEQFF
TRBJ1-5 - many 14 TRBV7-2 TGTGCCAGCAGCCCTCGACAGACCAATCAGCCCCAGCATTTT CASSPRQTNQPQHF
TRBJ2-5 TRBD2 few 16 TRBV20-1 TGCAGTGCTAGAGTCCCTTGGGGGGGACTAGCACAGACCCAGTACTTC CSARVPWGGLAQTQYF
TRBJ2-3 TRBD2 few 17 TRBV5-5 TGTGCCAGCAGCCGTGGGACTAGCGGGAGTGACGCAGATACGCAGTATTTT CASSRGTSGSDADTQYF
TRBJ1-3 - few 15 TRBV7-9 TGTGCCAGCAGCACAACCACGTACTCTGGAAACACCATATATTTT CASSTTTYSGNTIYF
TRBJ2-3 TRBD1 many 15 TRBV20-1 TGCAGTGCCTTCGCCGGGACAGGACTCACAGATACGCAGTATTTT CSAFAGTGLTDTQYF
TRBJ2-1 TRBD1 many 13 TRBV5-1 TGCGCCAGCAGCTTTAGCCGGGACAGGCAAACGTTCTTC CASSFSRDRQTFF
TRBJ1-4 TRBD1 medium-sized 15 TRBV5-1 TGCGCCAGCAGCTTACCGGGACAGAAGAATGAAAAACTGTTTTTT CASSLPGQKNEKLFF
TRBJ1-6 TRBD1 - 16 TRBV7-9 TGTGCCAGCAGCTTTGGGACAGTACTAGGGAATTCACCCCTCAACTTT CASSFGTVLGNSPLNF
TRBJ1-1 - few 15 TRBV3-1 TGTGCCAGCAGCCCTCCCACGGGGACGAACACTGAAGCTTTCTTT CASSPPTGTNTEAFF
TRBJ2-3 - few 14 TRBV29-1 TGCAGCGTTGAAGAACAGGCCAGCACAGATACGCAGTATTTT CSVEEQASTDTQYF
TRBJ1-5 - - 12 TRBV7-8 TGTGCCAGCAGCTTAGCCGATAGGCCCCAGCATTTT CASSLADRPQHF
TRBJ2-1 - many 14 TRBV12-3/TRBV12-4 TGTGCCAGCAGTCGGGACTGGTCCTACAATGAGCAGTTCTTC CASSRDWSYNEQFF
TRBJ2-7 - many 12 TRBV20-1 TGCAGTGCTAGGCCTAGCAGTTACGAGCAGTACTTC CSARPSSYEQYF
TRBJ1-4 TRBD1 few 12 TRBV6-5 TGTGCCAGCAGTCTCTCAGGGGGAAAACTGTTTTTT CASSLSGGKLFF
TRBJ1-5 - - 13 TRBV30 TGTGCCTGGAGTGTGACCGGGGATCAGCCCCAGCATTTT CAWSVTGDQPQHF
TRBJ1-3 TRBD1 few 16 TRBV16 TGTGCCAGCAGCCAAGGACAGGCGAGCTCTGGAAACACCATATATTTT CASSQGQASSGNTIYF
TRBJ2-1 - - 14 TRBV9 TGTGCCAGCAGCGTAGTAACCTCCTACAATGAGCAGTTCTTC CASSVVTSYNEQFF
TRBJ2-2 - - 16 TRBV18 TGTGCCAGCTCACCAATGGGCGAGAGGAACACCGGGGAGCTGTTTTTT CASSPMGERNTGELFF
TRBJ1-1 - many 13 TRBV6-1 TGTGCCAGCAGTGGCTCGGGGAACACTGAAGCTTTCTTT CASSGSGNTEAFF
TRBJ2-7 - few 16 TRBV20-1 TGCAGTGCTAGAGATCTGGGGCGGCAGTATACCTACGAGCAGTACTTC CSARDLGRQYTYEQYF
TRBJ1-2 TRBD1 - 16 TRBV7-9 TGTGCCAGCAGCTTAGAAGTCGGACAGGCCTTTTATGGCTACACCTTC CASSLEVGQAFYGYTF
TRBJ2-1 - - 14 TRBV19 TGTGCCAGTAGACAGGGACCCAGCTACAATGAGCAGTTCTTC CASRQGPSYNEQFF
TRBJ1-3 - - 15 TRBV19 TGTGCCAGTAGTATGGCGCCGGGTGCCGGAAACACCATATATTTT CASSMAPGAGNTIYF